Below, 3 T cell receptor beta chains from the same sample are listed, as sequenced in a study of identical twins. TCRdb re-derived calls from the 5' RACE reads in MiXCR, one entry per CDR3 protein. The sample has about 250,000 distinct CDR3 sequences, around 8.3% seen once. Separately, the same data were catalogued under a study of yellow fever vaccine responses in identical twins.

Material for sequencing was CD8+ T cells sorted from blood. The source of these receptors is a woman younger than 35 in good health.

This clonotype was picked up a small number of times. This sequence joins TRBV25-1 and TRBJ2-7; D possibly corresponds to TRBD2 (7 bases). This CDR3 region has 13 residues. In germline, CDR1 is MGHDK, CDR2 SYGVNS. The V and J ends lost 4 bases and 5 bases respectively, with 12 bases between them. This CDR3 is CASSVGGAHEQYF. In DNA, the CDR3 is TGTGCCAGCAGTGTGGGGGGGGCCCACGAGCAGTACTTC.

This clonotype was observed a few times. The genes are TRBV29-1 and TRBJ1-2, with D perhaps matching TRBD1 (5 bases). V was shortened by 4 bases and J by 6 bases, with 21 bases between the two germline ends. This CDR3 is 15 amino acids long. The germline V gene has CDR1 SQVTM and CDR2 ANQGSEA. This CDR3 reads CSVVKAIRGGDGYTF. The CDR3 DNA sequence: TGCAGCGTTGTTAAGGCAATAAGGGGAGGTGATGGCTACACCTTC.

This clonotype was observed a handful of times. The rearrangement uses TRBV20-1 and TRBJ1-2, with a weak D call TRBD1 (5 bases). CDR1 and CDR2 (germline): DFQATT, SNEGSKA (reference sequence). V shed 3 bases and J shed 2 bases, with 16 bases lying between them. This CDR3 spans 15 amino acids. The CDR3 loop is CSARSSDTQNYGYTF. The DNA of the CDR3 is TGCAGTGCTAGGTCTTCGGACACACAGAACTATGGCTACACCTTC.